These T cell receptor beta chains were read from a single sample in a study of PD-L1 blockade in urothelial cancer. This table comes from immunoSEQ multiplex PCR, and its TCRdb copy is limited to in-frame clones, with some not included. The sample carries about 95,000 clones, over 75% recorded once. Sequenced material: PBMCs, taken around atezolizumab (anti-PD-L1) treatment. The receptors shown here come from a man aged 55 to 70 with urothelial cancer. CDR3s include the opening cysteine and the closing phenylalanine or tryptophan. Fields, in order: D gene, V gene, CDR3 length, J gene, clone size, CDR3 DNA, CDR3 protein. A D gene is named only where the DNA matches it firmly. Some rows have no size entry. The others give once, few or many, or a class for an expanded clone.

-	TRBV6-4	13	TRBJ2-3	once	TGTGCCAGCAGTTCGACCCGGAGAGATACGCAGTATTTT	CASSSTRRDTQYF
TRBD2	TRBV2	15	TRBJ2-1	-	TGTGCCAGCAGTGAAACGGCGGGGGGGCGGAATGAGCAGTTCTTC	CASSETAGGRNEQFF
-	TRBV6-6	14	TRBJ2-1	-	TGTGCCAGCAGACCCCTGGGACTTTCTAATGAGCAGTTCTTC	CASRPLGLSNEQFF
-	TRBV2	14	TRBJ1-5	-	TGTGCCAGCAGGGGGGGGCCGGGCAATCAGCCCCAGCATTTT	CASRGGPGNQPQHF
-	TRBV28	14	TRBJ2-7	-	TGTGCCAGCAGTTTCACAGGGAGAACCTACGAGCAGTACTTC	CASSFTGRTYEQYF
-	TRBV5-6	14	TRBJ2-3	once	TGTGCCAGCAGTTACCGCCAGAGCACAGATACGCAGTATTTT	CASSYRQSTDTQYF
TRBD1	TRBV7-3	14	TRBJ1-5	-	TGTGCCAGCAGCCCGACAGGGGGCGGTCAGCCCCAGCATTTT	CASSPTGGGQPQHF
-	TRBV4-1	16	TRBJ1-2	-	TGCGCCAGCAGCCAAGATGTCGCCTCACCCCGGGATGGCTACACCTTC	CASSQDVASPRDGYTF
-	TRBV6-4	19	TRBJ2-6	-	TGTGCCAGCCCAGCTTGCCCACGGGGACAAAGCTCTGGGGCCAACGTCCTGACTTTC	CASPACPRGQSSGANVLTF
-	TRBV6-5	14	TRBJ2-7	-	TGTGCCAGCGGGGGGGGCACTCTGGGAGGCGAGCAGTACTTC	CASGGGTLGGEQYF
TRBD1	TRBV5-1	16	TRBJ1-1	-	TGCGCCAGCAGCTGGAATAGTGACAGGGCCACTACTGAAGCTTTCTTT	CASSWNSDRATTEAFF
-	TRBV30	15	TRBJ1-3	-	TGTGCCTGGACCGTCCCGCGGGCCTCTGGAAACACCATATATTTT	CAWTVPRASGNTIYF
TRBD2	TRBV7-9	17	TRBJ2-1	-	TGTGCCAGCAGCTTACCGGGACTAGCGGGGGGGCGCAATGAGCAGTTCTTC	CASSLPGLAGGRNEQFF
-	TRBV4-3	14	TRBJ2-4	once	TGCGCCAGCAGCCAAGACCAGGGGAAAAACATTCAGTACTTC	CASSQDQGKNIQYF
TRBD1	TRBV5-1	18	TRBJ1-2	-	TGCGCCAGCAGCTTGGAGGCCCTAGGCAGGGGGACCGACTATGGCTACACCTTC	CASSLEALGRGTDYGYTF
-	TRBV6-1	18	TRBJ1-4	-	TGTGCCAGCAGTGAAGCCCTAGTGCGGTCGCCAACTAATGAAAAACTGTTTTTT	CASSEALVRSPTNEKLFF
TRBD1	TRBV28	16	TRBJ1-3	-	TGTGCCAGCAGCCCAAACACAGGGGGCGTTGGAAACACCATATATTTT	CASSPNTGGVGNTIYF
-	TRBV11-2	14	TRBJ2-5	-	TGTGCCAGCAGCTTAAACGGGATAGGAGAGACCCAGTACTTC	CASSLNGIGETQYF
TRBD2	TRBV5-1	16	TRBJ2-7	-	TGCGCCAGCAGCCGAGGACTAGCGGGAGTGGACTACGAGCAGTACTTC	CASSRGLAGVDYEQYF
TRBD1	TRBV5-1	15	TRBJ2-2	-	TGCGCCAGCAGCCTCGACAGGGTGGTCACCGGGGAGCTGTTTTTT	CASSLDRVVTGELFF
TRBD1	TRBV2	14	TRBJ2-6	-	TGTGCCAGCAGCTCAGACAGGGAAGTCAACGTCCTGACTTTC	CASSSDREVNVLTF
TRBD1	TRBV10-2	15	TRBJ2-1	once	TGCGCCAGCACTTCTCGACAGGGGGCCAACAATGAGCAGTTCTTC	CASTSRQGANNEQFF
TRBD1	TRBV18	15	TRBJ2-7	-	TGTGCCAGCTCACGGGGACAGCTAGACCCCTACGAGCAGTACTTC	CASSRGQLDPYEQYF